These 25 T cell receptor beta chains were sequenced from one sample in a study of OX40 agonist ivuxolimab in advanced cancers. Only in-frame clones appear in the TCRdb table, and some are missing; sequencing was by immunoSEQ multiplex PCR. This sample has fewer than 100,000 clones, with 87% found just once. The sample was CD4+ or CD8+ T cells sorted from blood, taken in a trial of the OX40 agonist ivuxolimab. All receptors derive from an adult with an advanced solid tumor such as melanoma, head and neck, liver or kidney cancer.

The genes are TRBV4-3 and TRBJ2-3, with D maybe TRBD2 (5 bases). This CDR3 spans 20 amino acids. Germline V gene lookup returns CDR1 LGHNA and CDR2 YSLEER. The V end was cut by 0 bases, the J end by 0 bases, with 22 bases between. CDR3 coding DNA: TGCGCCAGCAGCCAAGATCAAAACCTAGAACTCAGGACTAGCACAGATACGCAGTATTTT. Translating gives CASSQDQNLELRTSTDTQYF.

In its sample, this clone was seen once. The chain joins TRBV5-1 to TRBJ1-6; D perhaps matches TRBD1 (5 bases). Germline V gene sequence: CDR1 SGHRS, CDR2 YFSETQ. The CDR3 contains 14 residues. V was cut by 4 bases and J by 14 bases, with 19 bases left in between. The CDR3 region is CASSAGTPVVALHF. CDR3 DNA: TGCGCCAGCAGCGCCGGGACCCCGGTAGTAGCCCTCCACTTT. Together with reference TRBV5-1 and TRBJ1-6, the CDR3 gives the full variable domain: KAGVTQTPRYLIKTRGQQVTLSCSPISGHRSVSWYQQTPGQGLQFLFEYFSETQRNKGNFPGRFSGRQFSNSRSEMNVSTLELGDSALYLCASSAGTPVVALHFGNGTRLTVT.

This rearrangement joins TRBV19 to TRBJ2-7, with no clear D. Trimming stripped 6 bases from V and 0 bases from J, with 12 bases between. This CDR3 comprises 14 residues. Germline V gives CDR1 LNHDA, CDR2 SQIVND (reference sequence). DNA of the CDR3: TGTGCCAGTAGCCGGAGTAAGCTCTCCTACGAGCAGTACTTC. This gives the protein CASSRSKLSYEQYF.

This clone has a single count. The chain combines TRBV10-3 with TRBJ1-1; the D is unclear. From germline, CDR1 is ENHRY and CDR2 SYGVKD. V lost 7 bases and J lost 0, with 9 bases in between. The CDR3 extends over 13 amino acids. The CDR3: CAITRGVNTEAFF. The CDR3 DNA follows: TGTGCCATCACCCGCGGGGTGAACACTGAAGCTTTCTTT.

This clone occurred once. This rearrangement joins TRBV19 to TRBJ2-5; tentative D call: TRBD1 (5 bases). The V gene's germline CDR1 is LNHDA and CDR2 SQIVND (reference sequence). The CDR3 contains 13 residues. V was cut by 3 bases and J by 2 bases, with 7 bases left in between. CDR3 loop: CASSMAGQETQYF. The CDR3 nucleotides read TGTGCCAGTAGTATGGCAGGGCAAGAGACCCAGTACTTC.

The rearrangement joins TRBV18 to TRBJ2-7, with D maybe TRBD2 (6 bases). With 5 bases removed from V and 5 bases from J, the gap between germline ends came to 13 bases. The CDR3 loop spans 13 amino acids. CDR1 KGHSH and CDR2 LQKENI come from the germline V gene. The chain's CDR3 is CASSTRESDEQYF. CDR3 DNA: TGTGCCAGCTCAACCCGGGAGAGCGACGAGCAGTACTTC. Combining the CDR3 with reference TRBV18 and TRBJ2-7 gives the whole variable domain NAGVMQNPRHLVRRRGQEARLRCSPMKGHSHVYWYRQLPEEGLKFMVYLQKENIIDESGMPKERFSAEFPKEGPSILRIQQVVRGDSAAYFCASSTRESDEQYFGPGTRLTVT.

The chain recombines TRBV10-3 with TRBJ1-5; 7 bases map to TRBD1. Per germline, CDR1 ENHRY and CDR2 SYGVKD. The length of the CDR3 is 15 residues. V was clipped by 10 bases and J by 1 base; unmatched bases: 10. The CDR3 spells CASTLGTVSNQPQHF. The CDR3 nucleotides are TGTGCCAGCACCCTGGGGACAGTAAGCAATCAGCCCCAGCATTTT.

This clone was picked up one time. It is likely a read error, because the conserved phenylalanine at the end of the CDR3 is missing. The chain couples TRBV7-8 to TRBJ1-6, with D perhaps matching TRBD1 (5 bases). V gave up 3 bases and J gave up 10 bases, with 16 bases separating them. Germline values: CDR1 SGHVS, CDR2 FQNEAQ. The CDR3 is made up of 15 amino acids. CDR3 loop: CASSFIGAVHSPLHL. The CDR3 DNA reads TGTGCCAGCAGCTTTATAGGGGCAGTCCACTCACCCCTCCACCTT.

The rearrangement links TRBV5-8 to TRBJ2-3; D is undetermined. Trimming shortened V by 0 bases and J by 4 bases, and 12 bases separated the two germline ends. From germline, CDR1 is SGHTS and CDR2 YDEGEE. The CDR3 totals 15 residues. CDR3 residues: CASSLGRIMADTQYF. CDR3 nucleotide sequence: TGTGCCAGCAGCTTGGGAAGAATTATGGCAGATACGCAGTATTTT.

The V call is TRBV11-3, the J call TRBJ1-2; tentatively, D is TRBD1 (6 bases). CDR3 size: 12 residues. CDR1 and CDR2 from the germline V gene are SGHNT and YENEEA. Trimming removed 5 bases from V and 8 bases from J, with 12 bases in between. The DNA of the CDR3 is TGTGCCAGCAGCGACAGCGGGGGCGGCTACACCTTC. Its protein is CASSDSGGGYTF.

This clone was recorded a few times. Written as DNA, the CDR3 is TGTGCCAGCTCACTTGAGGACAGGGGCCGTTCTGAAGCTTTCTTT. Protein: CASSLEDRGRSEAFF. The rearrangement uses TRBV18 and TRBJ1-1; 9 bases are a match to TRBD1. The germline CDR1 and CDR2 sequences are KGHSH and LQKENI. This CDR3 comprises 15 residues. Germline trimming cut 4 bases from V and 6 bases from J; bases unmatched to any gene: 9.

The V call is TRBV9, the J call TRBJ1-6; the D gene is possibly TRBD1 (6 bases). The CDR3 extends over 15 amino acids. V lost 3 bases and J lost 9, with 16 bases in between. The germline V gene encodes CDR1 SGDLS and CDR2 YYNGEE. The CDR3 DNA reads as TGTGCCAGCAGCGGAGGGACACCCGAGGGTTCACCCCTCCACTTT. It is translated as CASSGGTPEGSPLHF.

The chain joins TRBV6-6 to TRBJ2-4, with D perhaps being TRBD1 or TRBD2 (7 bases each). V lost 11 bases, J lost 5 bases, and 16 bases lay in between. CDR1 MNHNY and CDR2 SVGAGI come from the germline V gene (reference sequence). CDR3 length: 13 residues. CDR3 nucleotides: TGTGCCTCCCAGCAGGGGGGGCAAAACATTCAGTACTTC. Translating it yields CASQQGGQNIQYF.

The chain couples TRBV9 to TRBJ2-5, with 10 bases lining up with TRBD2. The DNA end lines up better with TRBJ2-7; the J call may be wrong. Per the germline V gene, CDR1 is SGDLS and CDR2 is YYNGEE. CDR3 length equals 14 residues. The CDR3 bases are TGTGCCAGCAGTGCTAGCGGGGGTGCCTACGAGCAGTACTTC. Protein sequence: CASSASGGAYEQYF.

This clone was seen a handful of times. The chain joins TRBV12-1 to TRBJ1-2. TRBV12-1 is a recognized pseudogene. The CDR3 has 11 residues. CDR3 protein: CASSLPTGYTF. CDR3 DNA sequence: TGTGCCAGCAGCTTGCCCACTGGCTACACCTTC.

The CDR3 region is CASSTVLGTEAFF. The CDR3 coding sequence is TGTGCCAGTAGTACGGTCTTGGGCACTGAAGCTTTCTTT. This chain joins TRBV19 and TRBJ1-1; no reliable D call. CDR3 length: 13 residues. Germline CDR1 reads LNHDA; CDR2 reads SQIVND (reference sequence). V was cut by 4 bases and J by 4 bases, with 10 bases left in between.

The chain carries TRBV7-9 and TRBJ2-7; a possible D gene is TRBD1 (5 bases). The CDR3 totals 14 residues. The germline V gene encodes CDR1 SEHNR and CDR2 FQNEAQ (reference sequence). V was cut by 1 base and J by 3 bases, with 10 bases left in between. The CDR3: CASSLGRALYEQYF. The CDR3 DNA reads as TGTGCCAGCAGCTTAGGCAGGGCCCTCTACGAGCAGTACTTC.

This chain joins TRBV5-1 and TRBJ2-3; D is ambiguous. The V end was cut by 5 bases, the J end by 2 bases, with 9 bases between. Germline values: CDR1 SGHRS, CDR2 YFSETQ. The CDR3 runs 13 residues. The CDR3: CASRRKLTDTQYF. The CDR3 DNA reads TGCGCCAGCAGACGGAAACTCACAGATACGCAGTATTTT.

This chain connects TRBV9 to TRBJ1-2, with 9 bases fitting TRBD1. J gave up 2 bases and V 3 bases, and 2 bases lay outside the gene matches. Germline CDR1 SGDLS, CDR2 YYNGEE. This CDR3 contains 14 residues. The CDR3 DNA follows: TGTGCCAGCAGCGCCGGACAGGGGAACTATGGCTACACCTTC. Protein product: CASSAGQGNYGYTF.

V gene TRBV28 combines with J gene TRBJ1-5, with D hard to call. V was cut by 2 bases and J by 8 bases, with 4 bases left in between. Germline CDR1 MDHEN, CDR2 SYDVKM. This CDR3 contains 11 residues. Here the CDR3 reads CASSLHEPQHF. Written as DNA, the CDR3 is TGTGCCAGCAGTTTACACGAGCCCCAGCATTTT.

This rearrangement joins TRBV7-8 to TRBJ2-3; possible D gene TRBD1, 6 bases. The CDR3 extends over 18 amino acids. CDR1 and CDR2 from the germline V gene are SGHVS and FQNEAQ. Trimming took off 1 base at V and 0 bases at J, with 17 bases between the two ends. CDR3 region: CASSLVVSGGGSTDTQYF. The CDR3 DNA sequence: TGTGCCAGCAGCTTAGTGGTGTCGGGTGGGGGCAGCACAGATACGCAGTATTTT. The variable domain in full, completed from reference TRBV7-8 and TRBJ2-3, reads GAGVSQSPRYKVAKRGQDVALRCDPISGHVSLFWYQQALGQGPEFLTYFQNEAQLDKSGLPSDRFFAERPEGSVSTLKIQRTQQEDSAVYLCASSLVVSGGGSTDTQYFGPGTRLTVL.

As to this clone: The junction does not match germline at one end; this may be a read error. This chain joins TRBV7-7 and TRBJ2-2; no clear D. CDR3 length equals 14 residues. Germline V CDR1 and CDR2: SSHAT, FNYEAQ (reference sequence). CDR3 in amino acids: CASSRNLNTGELFF. For the CDR3, the DNA is TGTGCTAGCAGCCGAAATCTAAACACCGGGGAGCTGTTTTTT.

This clone appeared a single time. The J gene is TRBJ1-4, the V gene TRBV18; 11 bases are a match to TRBD1. There are 15 residues in the CDR3. V trimming: 3 bases; J trimming: 8 bases; junction bases outside the gene matches: 5. Looked up from germline, CDR1 is KGHSH and CDR2 is LQKENI. As DNA, the CDR3 is TGTGCCAGCTCACCCGGACAGGGGGCAAGCGAAAAACTGTTTTTT. Translating it yields CASSPGQGASEKLFF.

The V gene is TRBV9, the J gene TRBJ2-7; possible D gene TRBD1, 6 bases. Trimming stripped 4 bases from V and 0 bases from J, with 11 bases between. The germline V gene has CDR1 SGDLS and CDR2 YYNGEE. The CDR3 sequence is 14 residues long. CDR3 sequence (DNA): TGTGCCAGCAGCTCCGGACAGACCTCCTACGAGCAGTACTTC. It encodes CASSSGQTSYEQYF. The variable domain in full, completed from reference TRBV9 and TRBJ2-7, reads DSGVTQTPKHLITATGQRVTLRCSPRSGDLSVYWYQQSLDQGLQFLIQYYNGEERAKGNILERFSAQQFPDLHSELNLSSLELGDSALYFCASSSGQTSYEQYFGPGTRLTVT.

This chain links TRBV6-5 with TRBJ2-7, with 8 bases aligning to TRBD1. The junction had 5 bases not matched to a gene; V was cut back by 1 base and J by 0 bases. The CDR3 consists of 16 residues. In germline, CDR1 is MNHEY, CDR2 SVGAGI. CDR3 bases: TGTGCCAGCAGTTACTTTACAGGGGGTGGCTCCTACGAGCAGTACTTC. Protein sequence: CASSYFTGGGSYEQYF.